This T cell receptor beta chain was obtained from a study of shared clonotypes between healthy human individuals. V was cut by 6 bases and J by 8 bases, with 15 bases left in between. Germline V gene lookup returns CDR1 SGHRS and CDR2 YFSETQ. This CDR3 has 13 residues. Within Nashville, Tennessee resided all donors, each a Caucasian adult. A split of CD4+ cells into CD45RA+ naive and CD45RA-negative memory subsets was performed. Original processing notes: ImmunoSEQ output held junction-only sequences without quality scores, so filtering differed. Here immunoSEQ multiplex PCR was the method, and the copy in TCRdb shows in-frame clones only, minus some. V and J calls and clone size are copied from that table; D and trimming were computed from the DNA. Of 1,500,000 or so clones in the sample, 98% were seen once.

The V call is TRBV5-1, the J call TRBJ2-1, with D uncertain. The sequence was obtained from a man aged 30 to 45 in good health. Sequenced: naive CD4+ T cells sorted from blood. The subset is: CD45RA+ positively selected. The CDR3 loop is CASNLTPGDEQFF. The CDR3 DNA reads TGCGCCAGCAACCTGACCCCTGGGGATGAGCAGTTCTTC.